The 30 T cell receptor beta chains listed next were all sequenced from one sample in a study of OX40 agonist ivuxolimab in advanced cancers. Assay: immunoSEQ multiplex PCR; the TCRdb copy retains only in-frame clones and omits some. The sample holds more than 50,000 clones, just under 85% seen once. Sample: CD4+ or CD8+ T cells sorted from blood, taken in a trial of the OX40 agonist ivuxolimab. The receptors originated from an adult with an advanced solid tumor such as melanoma, head and neck, liver or kidney cancer.

The chain links TRBV2 to TRBJ1-5, with TRBD1 identical over 7 bases. With 5 bases clipped from V and 2 bases from J, the junction kept 6 bases outside the gene matches. Germline-derived CDR1 and CDR2 are SNHLY and FYNNEI. The CDR3 spans 15 residues. For the CDR3, the DNA is TGTGCCAGCAGTTTCGACAGGGTGGGCAATCAGCCCCAGCATTTT. It codes for CASSFDRVGNQPQHF.

This chain uses TRBV4-2 with TRBJ2-2; D gene ambiguous. Trimming cost V 0 bases and J 1 base, with 6 bases left between them. The CDR3 runs to 15 residues. From germline, CDR1 is LGHNA and CDR2 YNFKEQ. DNA of the CDR3: TGTGCCAGCAGCCAAGATGTTTTGAACACCGGGGAGCTGTTTTTT. Translated, it gives CASSQDVLNTGELFF.

V gene TRBV11-2 combines with J gene TRBJ1-1, with unresolved D. Germline V gives CDR1 SGHAT, CDR2 FQNNGV. V was cut by 2 bases and J by 5 bases, with 9 bases left in between. The CDR3 loop spans 13 amino acids. The CDR3 is CASSLSRGTEAFF. The DNA of the CDR3 is TGTGCCAGCAGCTTATCAAGAGGGACTGAAGCTTTCTTT.

This chain uses TRBV19 with TRBJ1-1; 7 bases agree with TRBD1. The germline V gene has CDR1 LNHDA and CDR2 SQIVND (reference sequence). The ends lost 2 bases at V and 6 bases at J; junction bases unmatched: 3. The CDR3 contains 13 residues. The CDR3 DNA follows: TGTGCCAGTAGTATAACTACAGGGGCTGAAGCTTTCTTT. Residues: CASSITTGAEAFF.

The chain joins TRBV28 to TRBJ2-5; D is uncertain. The DNA end is a closer match to TRBJ2-7, so the J assignment may be wrong. The CDR3 runs 11 residues. In germline, CDR1 is MDHEN, CDR2 SYDVKM. CDR3 coding DNA: TGTGCCAGCAGTTTGAGGTACGAGCAGTACTTC. It yields the protein CASSLRYEQYF.

This clone was counted only a few times. V is TRBV9 and J is TRBJ2-2, with D unclear. Germline V gene sequence: CDR1 SGDLS, CDR2 YYNGEE. The V end was cut by 6 bases, the J end by 4 bases, with 7 bases between. This CDR3 contains 12 residues. The CDR3, as DNA: TGTGCCAGCAACCGTCGCACCGGGGAGCTGTTTTTT. The encoded protein is CASNRRTGELFF. Drawing the rest from reference TRBV9 and TRBJ2-2, the complete variable domain is DSGVTQTPKHLITATGQRVTLRCSPRSGDLSVYWYQQSLDQGLQFLIQYYNGEERAKGNILERFSAQQFPDLHSELNLSSLELGDSALYFCASNRRTGELFFGEGSRLTVL.

V is TRBV5-1 and J is TRBJ2-5, with D possibly being TRBD2 (6 bases). The end of the DNA aligns better with TRBJ2-7, so the J call may be wrong. Germline V gene lookup returns CDR1 SGHRS and CDR2 YFSETQ. There are 14 residues in the CDR3. CDR3 sequence reads: CASSFRWGRNEQYF. In DNA form, the CDR3 reads TGCGCCAGCAGCTTCAGGTGGGGGAGGAACGAGCAGTACTTC.

This chain connects TRBV7-9 to TRBJ2-7; 8 bases fit TRBD1. The length of the CDR3 is 17 residues. The J segment lost 5 bases and the V segment lost 5 bases, leaving 17 bases of the junction unmatched. Germline V gives CDR1 SEHNR, CDR2 FQNEAQ (reference sequence). The CDR3 here is CASSEDRDDFLRDEQYF. CDR3 coding DNA: TGTGCCAGCAGCGAGGACAGGGATGACTTCCTAAGGGACGAGCAGTACTTC. The complete variable domain, with remaining parts taken from reference TRBV7-9 and TRBJ2-7, reads DTGVSQNPRHKITKRGQNVTFRCDPISEHNRLYWYRQTLGQGPEFLTYFQNEAQLEKSRLLSDRFSAERPKGSFSTLEIQRTEQGDSAMYLCASSEDRDDFLRDEQYFGPGTRLTVT.

This sequence joins TRBV7-8 and TRBJ1-1; D not resolved. Trimming removed 5 bases at V and 5 bases at J, with 15 bases between. Germline loops: CDR1 SGHVS, CDR2 FQNEAQ. The CDR3 is 14 amino acids. This CDR3 is CASSLLSTETEAFF. Written as DNA, the CDR3 is TGTGCCAGCAGCCTCCTATCCACGGAGACTGAAGCTTTCTTT.

The rearrangement links TRBV27 to TRBJ2-3; D not certain. V was clipped by 0 bases and J by 0 bases, with 7 bases between them. The CDR3 covers 15 residues. Germline values: CDR1 MNHEY, CDR2 SMNVEV (reference sequence). The CDR3, as DNA: TGTGCCAGCAGTTTATCACGTACTAGCACAGATACGCAGTATTTT. Its translation: CASSLSRTSTDTQYF.

DNA for the CDR3: TGTGCCAGCAGCTACCGGGTCGGGGGCGCAGATACGCAGTATTTT. Translation gives CASSYRVGGADTQYF. The rearrangement links TRBV7-8 to TRBJ2-3; possibly TRBD1 or TRBD2 for D (6 bases each). Per the germline V gene, CDR1 is SGHVS and CDR2 is FQNEAQ. V dropped 4 bases and J dropped 4 bases, with 15 bases sitting between them. This CDR3 region has 15 residues.

V and J are TRBV11-1 and TRBJ1-4; D is unresolved. With 4 bases removed from V and 6 bases from J, the gap between germline ends came to 12 bases. The CDR3 runs to 14 residues. Germline V gene data show CDR1 as SGHAT and CDR2 as FQDESV (reference sequence). The DNA of the CDR3 is TGTGCCAGCAGCTCCGGCGGCGGCGATGAAAAACTGTTTTTT. Amino acids: CASSSGGGDEKLFF.

There are a few counts of this clone. This sequence joins TRBV28 and TRBJ1-2; D gene ambiguous. Germline V CDR1 and CDR2: MDHEN, SYDVKM. V lost 7 bases and J 6 bases, leaving 15 bases between the germline ends. The CDR3 runs to 13 residues. This CDR3 is CASNPTVEDGYTF. In DNA form, the CDR3 reads TGTGCCAGCAATCCGACCGTGGAGGATGGCTACACCTTC.

The gene calls are TRBV2 and TRBJ2-1; D is possibly TRBD2 (6 bases). The germline V gene encodes CDR1 SNHLY and CDR2 FYNNEI. The CDR3 is 14 residues long. V lost 8 bases to trimming and J lost 0 bases, with 11 bases between them. Written as DNA, the CDR3 is TGTGCCAGCGGCGCGGGACTCTCCTACAATGAGCAGTTCTTC. It encodes CASGAGLSYNEQFF.

The chain joins TRBV20-1 to TRBJ1-2; D not resolved. Trimming left V 6 bases short and J 6 bases short, with 11 bases between. Germline values: CDR1 DFQATT, CDR2 SNEGSKA (reference sequence). CDR3 size: 11 residues. The CDR3 spells CSARRPDGYTF. In DNA, the CDR3 is TGCAGTGCGCGGCGACCCGATGGCTACACCTTC.

The chain joins TRBV18 to TRBJ1-1; 7 bases agree with TRBD1. The J segment lost 5 bases and the V segment lost 0 bases, leaving 3 bases of the junction unmatched. This CDR3 is 14 amino acids long. Germline loops: CDR1 KGHSH, CDR2 LQKENI. CDR3 sequence (DNA): TGTGCCAGCTCACCACCGACAGGGCGAACTGAAGCTTTCTTT. Its protein product is CASSPPTGRTEAFF.

By share, this clone counts as medium-sized (0.01 to 0.1%). The rearrangement links TRBV19 to TRBJ1-5; perhaps TRBD1 as D (5 bases). Deletions cut 4 bases from V and 6 bases from J, with 19 bases between. CDR1 LNHDA and CDR2 SQIVND come from the germline V gene (reference sequence). The length of the CDR3 is 16 residues. CDR3 sequence (DNA): TGTGCCAGTAGTAGATACCGGGCCCGGGGCGGTCAGCCCCAGCATTTT. The encoded protein is CASSRYRARGGQPQHF.

J is TRBJ1-4 and V is TRBV25-1, with TRBD1 as a possible D gene (5 bases). Trimming left V 4 bases short and J 7 bases short, with 10 bases between. CDR3 length: 13 amino acids. Germline CDR1 reads MGHDK; CDR2 reads SYGVNS. The CDR3 sequence is CASSAGSVEKLFF. In nucleotides, the CDR3 is TGTGCCAGCAGTGCAGGGTCTGTTGAAAAACTGTTTTTT.

The chain joins TRBV7-2 to TRBJ2-1, with D possibly matching TRBD1 (6 bases). CDR3 length equals 17 residues. Germline CDR1 SGHTA, CDR2 FQGNSA. V was shortened by 4 bases and J by 0 bases, with 16 bases between the two germline ends. Here the CDR3 reads CASSSARGSFSYNEQFF. CDR3 DNA sequence: TGTGCCAGCAGCTCCGCCAGGGGCAGCTTCTCCTACAATGAGCAGTTCTTC.

Concerning this clone itself: The germline gene is not matched at one end of the junction; a read error may be the cause. The chain links TRBV4-2 to TRBJ1-4, with D possibly TRBD1 on 6 matching bases. Germline V gene data show CDR1 as LGHNA and CDR2 as YNFKEQ. CDR3 length: 16 amino acids. The CDR3 DNA reads as TGTGCCAGCAGTCAAGAGCTGGGAGGGGGTAATGAAAAACTGTTTTTT. It translates to CASSQELGGGNEKLFF.

The chain joins TRBV5-4 to TRBJ1-1; 10 bases fit TRBD1. Germline values: CDR1 SGHNT, CDR2 YYREEE (reference sequence). V lost 5 bases to trimming and J lost 0 bases; unmatched junction nucleotides: 7. This CDR3 has 16 residues. In nucleotides, the CDR3 is TGTGCCAGCAGGGGGGACAGGGGCTCCCTGAACACTGAAGCTTTCTTT. Its translation is CASRGDRGSLNTEAFF.

V usage is TRBV6-6 and J usage is TRBJ1-1; D is uncertain. In germline, CDR1 is MNHNY, CDR2 SVGAGI (reference sequence). V gave up 0 bases and J gave up 4 bases, with 9 bases separating them. The CDR3 sequence is 14 residues long. This CDR3 is CASSYSLGSTEAFF. The CDR3 DNA sequence: TGTGCCAGCAGTTACTCGCTTGGGAGCACTGAAGCTTTCTTT.

The CDR3 spells CASSLGRTTQPQHF. The DNA for the CDR3 is TGTGCCAGCAGCCTGGGACGGACCACTCAGCCCCAGCATTTT. V gene TRBV7-8 combines with J gene TRBJ1-5; TRBD1 might be the D (5 bases). The CDR3 runs 14 residues. The germline CDR1 and CDR2 sequences are SGHVS and FQNEAQ. V was clipped by 5 bases and J by 6 bases, with 14 bases between them.

The CDR3 sequence: CASSFPGTGSVAEAFF. CDR3 DNA sequence: TGTGCCAGCAGTTTTCCCGGCACCGGGTCGGTCGCCGAAGCTTTCTTT. The rearrangement links TRBV7-8 to TRBJ1-1; unclear D gene. There are 16 residues in the CDR3. V lost 6 bases and J lost 8, with 25 bases in between. CDR1 SGHVS and CDR2 FQNEAQ come from the germline V gene.

V is TRBV4-1 and J is TRBJ2-1; 10 nucleotides agree with TRBD1. After removal of 7 bases from V and 5 bases from J, the junction contained 8 bases not matched to a gene. CDR3 length equals 15 residues. The V gene's germline CDR1 is MGHRA and CDR2 YSYEKL. The CDR3 is CASNPWGQGNNEQFF. Here the CDR3 DNA reads TGCGCCAGCAACCCGTGGGGACAGGGGAACAATGAGCAGTTCTTC.

This chain links TRBV19 with TRBJ1-5; 7 bases are a match to TRBD1. V lost 4 bases and J lost 0; bases outside the gene matches: 12. This CDR3 has 18 residues. Germline V gene sequence: CDR1 LNHDA, CDR2 SQIVND (reference sequence). The CDR3 DNA sequence: TGTGCCAGTAGTACCTTGACAGGGTCGATGGATAGCAATCAGCCCCAGCATTTT. It specifies CASSTLTGSMDSNQPQHF.

The chain couples TRBV29-1 to TRBJ2-2; the D is unclear. The CDR3 spans 11 residues. CDR1 is SQVTM, CDR2 ANQGSEA, per germline. Trimming removed 5 bases at V and 5 bases at J, with 6 bases between. CDR3 DNA: TGCAGCGTTTTGAGGACCGGGGAGCTGTTTTTT. This translates into CSVLRTGELFF.

This clone has only one observation. The chain links TRBV4-3 to TRBJ2-4; the match to TRBD2 covers 11 bases. CDR3 size: 16 residues. Germline V gene data show CDR1 as LGHNA and CDR2 as YSLEER. J was trimmed by 6 bases and V by 4 bases; bases with no gene match: 8. For the CDR3, the DNA is TGCGCCAGCAGCCCCTTCCTCGGGACTAGCGGAAACATTCAGTACTTC. Amino acid sequence: CASSPFLGTSGNIQYF.

Here the CDR3 DNA reads TGTGCCAGTAGTAAGGACAGATACAATGAGCAGTTCTTC. Translation gives CASSKDRYNEQFF. The chain couples TRBV19 to TRBJ2-1; possibly TRBD1 for D (6 bases). This CDR3 contains 13 residues. Trimming shortened V by 4 bases and J by 4 bases, and 8 bases separated the two germline ends. CDR1 LNHDA and CDR2 SQIVND come from the germline V gene (reference sequence).

The chain combines TRBV14 with TRBJ1-1; D is unclear. V was shortened by 3 bases and J by 6 bases, with 5 bases between the two germline ends. In germline, CDR1 is SGHDN, CDR2 FVKESK. The CDR3 extends over 11 amino acids. In nucleotides, the CDR3 is TGTGCCAGCAGCCATGCCGCTGAAGCTTTCTTT. It codes for CASSHAAEAFF.